These 27 T cell receptor beta chains originate from one sample sequenced in a study of blood T cells in healthy people across ages. The use of a sample-barcoded 5' primer and a J-beta primer mix characterized a second PCR of roughly 6 to 11 cycles. MiXCR, run by TCRdb on the 5' RACE reads, gives a single entry per CDR3 protein. The top ten clones hold roughly 10% of a sample with 800,000 to 950,000 distinct CDR3 sequences, almost 30% of them seen once. These same data were also listed under a study on T cells of mothers and their children.

Material for sequencing was blood. These receptors originate from a woman aged 35 to 49 in good health.

This chain joins TRBV4-3 and TRBJ1-1, with no clear D. CDR3 size: 15 residues. The germline gives CDR1 LGHNA, CDR2 YSLEER. V was pared by 0 bases and J by 7 bases, with 15 bases between. CDR3: CASSQERVKGYEAFF. Written as DNA, the CDR3 is TGCGCCAGCAGCCAAGAGAGGGTGAAGGGTTATGAAGCTTTCTTT.

This clonotype was detected many times. The chain has TRBV20-1 and TRBJ2-5, with D possibly matching TRBD1 (6 bases). Trimming removed 6 bases at V and 4 bases at J, with 15 bases between. The CDR3 has 13 residues. Germline CDR1 reads DFQATT; CDR2 reads SNEGSKA (reference sequence). For the CDR3, the DNA is TGCAGTGCCGAGAACAGGGCGGGAGAGACCCAGTACTTC. Its translation: CSAENRAGETQYF.

This clonotype occurred many times. The chain couples TRBV6-5 to TRBJ1-1; D is perhaps TRBD1 (6 bases). The V end was cut by 4 bases, the J end by 0 bases, with 9 bases between. Germline V lookup: CDR1 MNHEY, CDR2 SVGAGI. This CDR3 has 14 amino acids. CDR3 amino acids: CASSSSGVNTEAFF. The CDR3 DNA is TGTGCCAGCAGTTCTTCAGGGGTGAACACTGAAGCTTTCTTT.

This clonotype was observed a handful of times. Being one base from a much bigger clone, this may be a read error. The chain couples TRBV7-9 to TRBJ2-6, with D possibly being TRBD1 (5 bases). This CDR3 comprises 15 residues. Germline V lookup: CDR1 SEHNR, CDR2 FQNEAQ (reference sequence). The CDR3 sequence is CASSLGLSGANVPTF. The CDR3 coding sequence is TGTGCCAGCAGCTTAGGGCTCTCTGGGGCCAACGTCCCGACTTTC.

This chain joins TRBV7-2 and TRBJ2-7, with 10 nucleotides matching TRBD1. There are 14 residues in the CDR3. In germline, CDR1 is SGHTA, CDR2 FQGNSA. The V segment lost 5 bases and the J segment 5 bases; nucleotides outside the gene matches: 6. This CDR3 is CASSTTGGRNEQYF. Here the CDR3 DNA reads TGTGCCAGCAGCACGACAGGGGGCAGGAACGAGCAGTACTTC.

Regarding this clonotype: At one end, the junction sequence differs from germline, possibly due to a read error. CDR3 coding DNA: TGTGCCAGCAGACCCCGGGTGGAGGTCTCTGGGGTCAACGTCCTGACTTTC. Its translation is CASRPRVEVSGVNVLTF. The V call is TRBV6-6, the J call TRBJ2-6; possibly TRBD2 for D (5 bases). The CDR3 covers 17 residues. Germline CDR1 and CDR2: MNHNY and SVGAGI (reference sequence).

This clonotype was observed a few times. V usage is TRBV7-2 and J usage is TRBJ2-5; a possible D gene is TRBD1 (6 bases). The CDR3 spans 12 residues. The V gene's germline CDR1 is SGHTA and CDR2 FQGNSA. Trimming cost V 9 bases and J 5 bases, with 13 bases left between them. CDR3 amino acids: CASQQGLETQYF. The DNA for the CDR3 is TGTGCCAGTCAACAGGGTCTTGAGACCCAGTACTTC.

In regard to this clonotype: A much bigger clone sits one base away, suggesting this may be a read error. This chain uses TRBV6-1 with TRBJ2-1; TRBD2 aligns across 9 bases. V lost 8 bases to trimming and J lost 7 bases; unmatched junction nucleotides: 6. The germline CDR1 and CDR2 sequences are MNHNS and SASEGT. The CDR3 runs to 13 residues. The CDR3 region has the DNA TGTGCCAGCGTACGACTAGCGGAGAATGAGCAGTTCTTC. Amino acid sequence: CASVRLAENEQFF.

In its sample, this clonotype was seen a few times. CDR3 DNA sequence: TGTGCCATCCGAGTGGCGACCACATCCTACGAGCAGTACTTC. Translated, it gives CAIRVATTSYEQYF. This rearrangement joins TRBV2 to TRBJ2-7; no firm D call. The CDR3 is made up of 14 amino acids. The V end lost 10 bases, the J end lost 1 base, and 17 bases lay between the germline ends. Germline loops: CDR1 SNHLY, CDR2 FYNNEI.

V is TRBV4-1 and J is TRBJ2-3; TRBD2 aligns across 9 bases. V lost 1 base, J lost 4 bases, and 6 bases stayed unmatched. In germline, CDR1 is MGHRA, CDR2 YSYEKL. This CDR3 spans 16 amino acids. The CDR3: CASSQVRGGGSDTQYF. Written as DNA, the CDR3 is TGCGCCAGCAGCCAAGTGCGGGGGGGCGGCTCAGATACGCAGTATTTT.

The gene calls are TRBV5-1 and TRBJ1-1, with D perhaps TRBD1 (5 bases). Looked up from germline, CDR1 is SGHRS and CDR2 is YFSETQ. The CDR3 runs 12 residues. Trimming left V 4 bases short and J 7 bases short, with 11 bases between. This CDR3 is CASSRGGSEAFF. Here the CDR3 DNA reads TGCGCCAGCAGCCGGGGGGGGAGTGAAGCTTTCTTT.

V usage is TRBV12-3 or TRBV12-4 and J usage is TRBJ1-1; D gene unclear. CDR3 size: 13 residues. The V end was cut by 11 bases, the J end by 5 bases, with 18 bases between. CDR3 sequence reads: CAATKMGLTEAFF. The CDR3 nucleotides read TGTGCCGCCACCAAGATGGGGTTGACTGAAGCTTTCTTT.

The chain couples TRBV9 to TRBJ2-3; D uncertain. From germline, CDR1 is SGDLS and CDR2 YYNGEE. The CDR3 extends over 14 amino acids. V was trimmed by 3 bases and J by 4 bases, leaving 12 bases between them. The CDR3 DNA is TGTGCCAGCAGCGCAGACGGCTGGCCAGATACGCAGTATTTT. Encoded protein: CASSADGWPDTQYF. Complete variable domain (other parts from reference TRBV9 and TRBJ2-3): DSGVTQTPKHLITATGQRVTLRCSPRSGDLSVYWYQQSLDQGLQFLIQYYNGEERAKGNILERFSAQQFPDLHSELNLSSLELGDSALYFCASSADGWPDTQYFGPGTRLTVL.

A word on this clonotype: One end of the junction is discordant with germline, which a read error may explain. V gene TRBV5-1 combines with J gene TRBJ1-2; TRBD1 is a possible D gene (5 bases). Germline V gene lookup returns CDR1 SGHRS and CDR2 YFSETQ. CDR3 length equals 12 residues. The CDR3 DNA follows: TGCGCCAGCTGCTTGACAGATTATGGCTACACCTTC. Amino acid sequence: CASCLTDYGYTF.

The gene calls are TRBV6-1 and TRBJ1-2, with 7 bases lining up with TRBD1. V lost 6 bases, J lost 5 bases, and 6 bases stayed unmatched. The germline CDR1 and CDR2 sequences are MNHNS and SASEGT. This CDR3 spans 13 amino acids. CDR3 DNA sequence: TGTGCCAGCAGGAACTCGGGACAGTATGGCTACACCTTC. As protein: CASRNSGQYGYTF.

With regard to this clonotype: At one end the junction does not follow the germline gene, possibly because of a read error. The rearrangement uses TRBV6-4 and TRBJ2-2, with D possibly matching TRBD2 (6 bases). Germline V lookup: CDR1 MRHNA, CDR2 SNTAGT. The CDR3 is 14 amino acids. CDR3 sequence reads: CAGSDRAGTGELFF. The CDR3 DNA sequence: TGTGCCGGCAGTGACCGTGCGGGGACCGGGGAGCTGTTTTTT.

This clonotype appeared a few times. This chain links TRBV7-3 with TRBJ2-3, with TRBD2 matching 16 bases. Germline CDR1 SGHTA, CDR2 FQGTGA. The CDR3 covers 18 residues. V was pared by 5 bases and J by 2 bases, with 7 bases of the junction left unmatched. The CDR3: CASSLTGLAGGPTDTQYF. CDR3 sequence (DNA): TGTGCCAGCAGCCTCACGGGACTAGCGGGGGGGCCCACAGATACGCAGTATTTT. The complete variable domain, with remaining parts taken from reference TRBV7-3 and TRBJ2-3, reads GAGVSQTPSNKVTEKGKYVELRCDPISGHTALYWYRQSLGQGPEFLIYFQGTGAADDSGLPNDRFFAVRPEGSVSTLKIQRTERGDSAVYLCASSLTGLAGGPTDTQYFGPGTRLTVL.

This clonotype appeared a few times. CDR3 sequence reads: CAWSVDSSGANVLTF. The CDR3, as DNA: TGTGCCTGGAGTGTAGACAGCTCTGGGGCCAACGTCCTGACTTTC. This sequence joins TRBV30 and TRBJ2-6, with D perhaps TRBD1 (5 bases). V lost 0 bases and J lost 0, with 6 bases in between. The CDR3 covers 15 residues. Germline V gene lookup returns CDR1 GTSNPN and CDR2 SVGIG (reference sequence).

This clonotype was found many times. The chain recombines TRBV20-1 with TRBJ2-6; TRBD1 aligns across 8 bases. V dropped 2 bases and J dropped 10; count of bases not matched to a gene: 7. Germline V gene lookup returns CDR1 DFQATT and CDR2 SNEGSKA (reference sequence). The CDR3 runs to 14 residues. The chain's CDR3 is CSARILQGVNVLTF. The CDR3, as DNA: TGCAGTGCTAGAATTCTACAGGGGGTTAACGTCCTGACTTTC.

This rearrangement joins TRBV12-3 or TRBV12-4 to TRBJ1-2; D is unclear. The CDR3 spans 12 residues. Trimming took 9 bases from V and 4 from J, leaving 12 bases between them. For the CDR3, the DNA is TGTGCCAGTGGGGAAGCTAGCTATGGCTACACCTTC. Encoded protein: CASGEASYGYTF.

In nucleotides, the CDR3 is TGTGCCAGCAGCACCGGGACAGGAGTCTATAACTATGGCTACACCTTC. Protein: CASSTGTGVYNYGYTF. The chain is built from TRBV5-6 and TRBJ1-2, with 8 bases aligning to TRBD1. The length of the CDR3 is 16 residues. Looked up from germline, CDR1 is SGHDT and CDR2 is YYEEEE. V trimming: 4 bases; J trimming: 1 base; junction bases outside the gene matches: 9.

The chain links TRBV7-2 to TRBJ2-1; the D is unclear. Per the germline V gene, CDR1 is SGHTA and CDR2 is FQGNSA. The CDR3 extends over 14 amino acids. Trimming removed 4 bases at V and 4 bases at J, with 11 bases between. The chain's CDR3 is CASSWSPTYNEQFF. DNA for the CDR3: TGTGCCAGCAGCTGGAGCCCTACTTACAATGAGCAGTTCTTC. Full variable domain (rest looked up from reference TRBV7-2 and TRBJ2-1): GAGVSQSPSNKVTEKGKDVELRCDPISGHTALYWYRQSLGQGLEFLIYFQGNSAPDKSGLPSDRFSAERTGGSVSTLTIQRTQQEDSAVYLCASSWSPTYNEQFFGPGTRLTVL.

The genes are TRBV29-1 and TRBJ2-5; no clear D. Germline V gene lookup returns CDR1 SQVTM and CDR2 ANQGSEA. The CDR3 is made up of 14 amino acids. Trimming took off 3 bases at V and 2 bases at J, with 13 bases between the two ends. CDR3 region: CSVDVVLRQETQYF. The CDR3 region has the DNA TGCAGCGTTGACGTCGTCCTGCGTCAAGAGACCCAGTACTTC.

Only a few counts were recorded for this clonotype. V and J are TRBV27 and TRBJ2-7; D ambiguous. The CDR3 contains 16 residues. Germline lookup yields CDR1 MNHEY and CDR2 SMNVEV (reference sequence). Between the trimmed V and J ends, which lost 1 base and 0 bases, there was a span of 13 bases. CDR3 DNA sequence: TGTGCCAGCAGTTTATGGGTAGGAGACCCCTCCTACGAGCAGTACTTC. The encoded protein is CASSLWVGDPSYEQYF.

CDR3 amino acids: CASSQESGLGGTDTQYF. CDR3 DNA: TGTGCCAGCAGCCAAGAAAGTGGGTTGGGGGGGACAGATACGCAGTATTTT. J is TRBJ2-3 and V is TRBV4-2; 7 positions agree with TRBD2. The CDR3 is 17 amino acids. Trimming removed 0 bases from V and 3 bases from J; junction bases left unmatched: 9. Looked up from germline, CDR1 is LGHNA and CDR2 is YNFKEQ.

This clonotype was counted only a few times. The V gene is TRBV9, the J gene TRBJ2-7, with 7 bases aligning to TRBD1. With V trimmed by 0 bases and J by 0 bases, 3 bases remained unmatched. CDR1 is SGDLS, CDR2 YYNGEE, per germline. This CDR3 comprises 15 residues. The CDR3 DNA follows: TGTGCCAGCAGCGTAGCGGACAGGAGCTCCTACGAGCAGTACTTC. It codes for CASSVADRSSYEQYF.

This clonotype was seen ten or more times. The chain employs TRBV6-2 or TRBV6-3 and TRBJ2-6; TRBD1 might be the D (5 bases). Germline values: CDR1 MNHEY, CDR2 SVGEGT. Trimming stripped 2 bases from V and 0 bases from J, with 5 bases between. The CDR3 sequence is 15 residues long. CDR3 DNA sequence: TGTGCCAGCAGTTACGACAGCTCTGGGGCCAACGTCCTGACTTTC. Protein sequence: CASSYDSSGANVLTF.